The present T cell receptor (beta chain) was sequenced within a study of T cell repertoires in cytomegalovirus infection. For the study at large: Recently identified HLA-C-restricted and well-studied HLA-B-restricted CMV epitopes were used. Matching HLA type, along with CMV infection, was indicated by public TCR beta signatures. General study results and limits: Individuals carrying CMV plus the relevant HLA were identified by cumulative frequency of public TCR beta families. Ex vivo responses were dominated by HLA-C-restricted CMV-specific TCR beta clonotypes.

In TCRdb, the reads were re-called with MiXCR into one record per CDR3 protein. The table lists approximately 390,000 distinct CDR3 sequences, roughly a third of them singletons. With regard to this clonotype: The antigen remains undetermined.

Germline V lookup: CDR1 MNHEY, CDR2 SMNVEV (reference sequence). The CDR3 is 12 amino acids. Trimming removed 3 bases at V and 7 bases at J, with 6 bases between. The clonotype was recovered from a human donor in good health (CMV status not recorded). Some clones in this sample may be carry-over from other donors' samples. The specimen comprised cultured PBMCs, sampled from culture after CMV antigen stimulation. The rearrangement uses TRBV27 and TRBJ2-2; D is undetermined. DNA for the CDR3: TGTGCCAGCAGTTTCCAGGTCGGGGAGCTGTTTTTT. This encodes CASSFQVGELFF.